This section outlines one T cell receptor (beta chain) sequence together with its context. This CDR3 has 12 residues. The V end lost 0 bases, the J end lost 13 bases, and 10 bases lay between the germline ends. Germline CDR1 is LGHDT and CDR2 is YNNKEL (reference sequence). Original handling: Scientists estimated how many nucleated cells there were by amplifying reference gene primers. The assay was immunoSEQ multiplex PCR, and TCRdb's table has in-frame clones only and misses some. The D gene and trimming were derived from the DNA, and the V and J assignments and clone size from that table. The repertoire holds around 250,000 clones, with about 82% as singletons. Participant age was about 18 to 100 years, and participants resided in around 24 US areas. Cohort 3 donors counted as recovered after two negative PCRs, clearance, or resolved symptoms. This entry comes from a study of blood T cell repertoires in COVID-19. Looking at the study overall: Specimens from acute and convalescent COVID-19 originated in the United States, Italy and Spain.

The specimen sequenced was PBMCs or T cells enriched from blood (not recorded which). The rearrangement joins TRBV3-1 (or the pseudogene TRBV3-2) to TRBJ2-1, with D possibly matching TRBD2 (5 bases). The source is a woman aged 50 to 65 who had recovered from COVID-19. The CDR3 is CASSQESGKQFF. For the CDR3, the DNA is TGTGCCAGCAGCCAAGAATCGGGGAAACAGTTCTTC.